The rows below give T cell receptor beta chains drawn from one sample of a study of technical replicates of blood from several donors. The table came from immunoSEQ multiplex PCR; TCRdb's copy has only in-frame clones and leaves some out. The table shows 60,000 to 80,000 clones, with around nine tenths occurring only once. Sequenced input: T cells isolated from PBMCs. The receptors originated from a human donor in good health. The CDR3 runs from the conserved cysteine through the conserved F or W. D genes are given only for firm matches. Where a row states a size, it is once, few, many or the class of an expanded clone; other rows omit it.

TRBJ2-7 | . | TRBV7-9 | TRBD1 | TGTGCCAGCAGCCGATTTGGGACAGTTGCCTACGAGCAGTACTTC | CASSRFGTVAYEQYF
TRBJ2-7 | . | TRBV6-5 | . | TGTGCCAGCAGCCATGACAGGACTAGGCACTTC | CASSHDRTRHF
TRBJ1-4 | . | TRBV30 | . | TGTGCCTGGAGTGTACGGGGGAGTAATGAAAAACTGTTTTTT | CAWSVRGSNEKLFF
TRBJ2-7 | . | TRBV15 | TRBD1 | TGTGCCACCAGCTCGGGGACAGGGGCTATTTACGAGCAGTACTTC | CATSSGTGAIYEQYF
TRBJ1-5 | . | TRBV6-5 | . | TGTGCCAGCAGTTACGGTGGCGGGCATGGGAGTCATTTGAATTTT | CASSYGGGHGSHLNF
TRBJ2-3 | . | TRBV4-1 | TRBD2 | TGCGCCAGCAGCCAAGTCGAGACTAGCGGGTTAGATACGCAGTATTTT | CASSQVETSGLDTQYF
TRBJ2-1 | . | TRBV4-1 | TRBD2 | TGCGCCAGCAGCACTAGCGGGAGATATGATGAGCAGTTCTTC | CASSTSGRYDEQFF
TRBJ2-1 | . | TRBV30 | TRBD2 | TGTGCCTGGAGTGTAATAGCGGGTTGGGATGAGCAGTTCTTC | CAWSVIAGWDEQFF
TRBJ2-7 | . | TRBV27 | TRBD2 | TGTGCCAGCAGTTTAAGCGGGAGAGCCTACGAGCAGTACTTC | CASSLSGRAYEQYF
TRBJ1-2 | few | TRBV2 | TRBD1 | TGTGCCAGCAGGGCCGACAGGGGGGAGTATGGCTACACCTTC | CASRADRGEYGYTF
TRBJ2-5 | . | TRBV11-2 | TRBD2 | TGTGCCAGCAGCTTAGTAGCGGGAAGGGTAATTGGGGAGACCCAGTACTTC | CASSLVAGRVIGETQYF
TRBJ2-1 | . | TRBV9 | TRBD2 | TGTGCCAGCAGCGTAGGATTAGCGGGAGGCTACAATGAGCAGTTCTTC | CASSVGLAGGYNEQFF
TRBJ2-7 | . | TRBV9 | . | TGTGCCAGCAGCGTAGAAGAACCAGGCAGGTCCTACGAGCAGTACTTC | CASSVEEPGRSYEQYF
TRBJ2-1 | . | TRBV5-1 | TRBD2 | TGCGCCACCCCGTCAGGACTAGCGGATATATGTGTGGGCAATGAGCAGTTCTTC | CATPSGLADICVGNEQFF
TRBJ1-2 | . | TRBV29-1 | . | TGCAGCGTTGAATATAATTTTTCGGGGGATGGCTACACCTTC | CSVEYNFSGDGYTF
TRBJ1-2 | once | TRBV6-1 | TRBD1 | TGTGCCAGCAACACCAACAGGGGAGCTAACTATGGCTACACCTTC | CASNTNRGANYGYTF
TRBJ1-5 | . | TRBV2 | . | TGTGCCAGCAGTCCTATCAACCTTAATCAGCCCCAGCATTTT | CASSPINLNQPQHF
TRBJ2-2 | few | TRBV27 | . | TGTGCCAGCAGTTTAACAACCGGGGAGCTGTTTTTT | CASSLTTGELFF
TRBJ1-2 | . | TRBV2 | TRBD1 | TGTGCCAGCAGTGGAGACAGGGGGCCTTATGGCTACACCTTC | CASSGDRGPYGYTF
TRBJ1-1 | . | TRBV19 | TRBD1 | TGTGCCAGTAGTACTAATAACCGGCGGGACAGGGTCACTCTCGGAGCTTTCTTT | CASSTNNRRDRVTLGAFF
TRBJ2-7 | . | TRBV9 | . | TGTGCCAGCAGCGTAGTTGGCCAGGGTTGGCACGAGCAGTACTTC | CASSVVGQGWHEQYF
TRBJ2-7 | . | TRBV7-2 | TRBD1 | TGTGCCAGCAGCTTAGTACAGGGGCCATTATTCTCCTACGAGCAGTACTTC | CASSLVQGPLFSYEQYF
TRBJ2-5 | . | TRBV5-4 | . | TGTGCCAGCAGCTTGGTCGGGAGTTGGGAGACCCAGTACTTC | CASSLVGSWETQYF
TRBJ2-7 | . | TRBV11-3 | . | TGTGCCAGCAGCTTAGCGTTTGGCCCTCCCTACGAGCAGTACTTC | CASSLAFGPPYEQYF
TRBJ2-2 | . | TRBV2 | TRBD2 | TGTGCCAGCAGAGGACTAGCGGGAGTCACCGGGGAGCTGTTTTTT | CASRGLAGVTGELFF
TRBJ2-6 | . | TRBV15 | . | TGTGCCACCAGCAGAGATTTATGGTATTTTAGGCGGCAGGGGACCTCTGGGGCCAACGTCCTGACTTTC | CATSRDLWYFRRQGTSGANVLTF
TRBJ2-5 | . | TRBV18 | TRBD1 | TGTGCCAGCTCACCGGGACAGATACAAGAGACCCAGTACTTC | CASSPGQIQETQYF
TRBJ1-2 | . | TRBV11-2 | . | TGTGCCAGCAGCTTAGGACCAGGCCCCGGCTACACCTTC | CASSLGPGPGYTF
TRBJ2-3 | . | TRBV10-1 | . | TGCGCCAGCAGTGAGTCGAGCTCTAGAATTTCCCCCCGCACAGATACGCAGTATTTT | CASSESSSRISPRTDTQYF
TRBJ2-1 | . | TRBV5-1 | . | TGCGCCAGCAGCCCGGACTACTTAGCGGAAAATGAGCAGTTCTTC | CASSPDYLAENEQFF
TRBJ2-1 | . | TRBV6-5 | . | TGTGCCAGCAGTTACTCATTATCGGGGAATGAGCAGTTCTTC | CASSYSLSGNEQFF
TRBJ2-3 | . | TRBV29-1 | . | TGCAGCGTTCTCAGGGCAGATACGCAGTATTTT | CSVLRADTQYF
TRBJ1-1 | . | TRBV7-8 | . | TGTGCCAGCAGCCAGTGGGGGGACACTGAAGCTTTCTTT | CASSQWGDTEAFF